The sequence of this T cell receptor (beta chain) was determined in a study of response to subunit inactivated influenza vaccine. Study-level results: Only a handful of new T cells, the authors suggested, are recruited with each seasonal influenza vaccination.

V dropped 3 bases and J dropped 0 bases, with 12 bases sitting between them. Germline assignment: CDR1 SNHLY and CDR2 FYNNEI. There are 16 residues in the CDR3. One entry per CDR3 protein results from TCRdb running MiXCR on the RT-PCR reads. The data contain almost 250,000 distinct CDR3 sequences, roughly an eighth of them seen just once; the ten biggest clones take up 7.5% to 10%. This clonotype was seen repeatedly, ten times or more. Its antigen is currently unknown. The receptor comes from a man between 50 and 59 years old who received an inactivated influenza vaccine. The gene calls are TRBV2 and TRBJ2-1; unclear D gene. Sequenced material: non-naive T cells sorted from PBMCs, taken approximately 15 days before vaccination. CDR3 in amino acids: CASSDGPASSYNEQFF. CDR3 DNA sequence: TGTGCCAGCAGTGACGGGCCGGCGAGCTCCTACAATGAGCAGTTCTTC. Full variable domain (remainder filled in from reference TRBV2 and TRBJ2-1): EPEVTQTPSHQVTQMGQEVILRCVPISNHLYFYWYRQILGQKVEFLVSFYNNEISEKSEIFDDQFSVERPDGSNFTLKIRSTKLEDSAMYFCASSDGPASSYNEQFFGPGTRLTVL.